The present TCR beta chain was sequenced within a study of CD8+ T cells in alopecia areata. Trimming shortened V by 8 bases and J by 4 bases, and 18 bases separated the two germline ends. Germline CDR1 is ENHRY and CDR2 is SYGVKD. This CDR3 is 14 amino acids long. This clone has just a few counts. Sequencing relied on a cDNA template that was reverse transcribed from extracted RNA. The table came from immunoSEQ multiplex PCR; TCRdb's copy has only in-frame clones and leaves some out. The data show 150,000 to 190,000 clones, around 55% seen once. The chain has TRBV10-3 and TRBJ2-7; D tentatively reads TRBD1 or TRBD2 (6 bases each). This TCR derives from a human donor with alopecia areata. Sequencing was performed on CD8+ T cells sorted from blood, taken at week 0. The CDR3 loop reads CAIWGANSKYEQYF. In DNA, the CDR3 is TGTGCCATCTGGGGGGCAAACTCGAAATACGAGCAGTACTTC.